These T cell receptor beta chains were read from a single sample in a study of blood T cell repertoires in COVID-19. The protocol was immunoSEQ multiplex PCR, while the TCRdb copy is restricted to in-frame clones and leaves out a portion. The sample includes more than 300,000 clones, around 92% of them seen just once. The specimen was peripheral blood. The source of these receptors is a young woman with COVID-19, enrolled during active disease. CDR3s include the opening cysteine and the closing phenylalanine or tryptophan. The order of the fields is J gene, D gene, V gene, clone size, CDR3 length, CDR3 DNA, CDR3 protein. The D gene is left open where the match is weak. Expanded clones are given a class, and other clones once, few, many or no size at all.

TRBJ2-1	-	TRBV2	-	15	TGTGCCAGCAGTGGGACTCGAAGCTCCTACAATGAGCAGTTCTTC	CASSGTRSSYNEQFF
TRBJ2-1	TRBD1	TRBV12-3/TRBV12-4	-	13	TGTGCCAGCAGCTTGGACAGGCTAGAGGGGCAGTTCTTC	CASSLDRLEGQFF
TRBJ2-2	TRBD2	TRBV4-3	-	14	TGCGCCAGCGGAGGACTAGAGAATGACGGGGAGCTGTTTTTT	CASGGLENDGELFF
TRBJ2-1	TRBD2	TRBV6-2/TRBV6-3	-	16	TGTGCCAGCAGCCCTATAGCGGGGGCCTCCTACAATGAGCAGTTCTTC	CASSPIAGASYNEQFF
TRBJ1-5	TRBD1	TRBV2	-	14	TGTGCCAGCAGGGAAGGACAGGGTGCAGGGGCCCAGCATTTT	CASREGQGAGAQHF
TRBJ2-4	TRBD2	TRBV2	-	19	TGTGCCAGCAGTATACAGGGACTAGCGGGGGTCTTGTCCAAAAACATTCAGTACTTC	CASSIQGLAGVLSKNIQYF
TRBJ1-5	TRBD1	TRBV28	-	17	TGTGCCAGCAGGTCCGGACAGGGAATGGTTAGAGGTCAGCCCCAGCATTTT	CASRSGQGMVRGQPQHF
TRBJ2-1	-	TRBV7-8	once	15	TGTGCCAGCAGCTTAGGACAGGCTTTCTACAATGAGCAGTTCTTC	CASSLGQAFYNEQFF
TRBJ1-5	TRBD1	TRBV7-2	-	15	TGTGCCAGCAGCCTTGACAGGGGATTCGCTCAGCCCCAGCATTTT	CASSLDRGFAQPQHF
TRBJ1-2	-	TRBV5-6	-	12	TGTGCCAGCAGCTTGGGGACTTATGGCTACACCTTC	CASSLGTYGYTF
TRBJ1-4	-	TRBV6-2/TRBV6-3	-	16	TGTGCCAGCAGTTATATCCTCGACAGCTCTAATGAAAAACTGTTTTTT	CASSYILDSSNEKLFF
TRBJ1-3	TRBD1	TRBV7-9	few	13	TGTGCCAGCAGCAAGGGACAGGGGAACACCATATATTTT	CASSKGQGNTIYF
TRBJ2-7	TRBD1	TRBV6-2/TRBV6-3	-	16	TGTGCCAGCAGCCCTCTACATATGACAGGGTCCTACGAGCAGTACTTC	CASSPLHMTGSYEQYF
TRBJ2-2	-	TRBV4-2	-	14	TGTGCCAGCAGCCAAGATGGGGCCACCGGGGAGCTGTTTTTT	CASSQDGATGELFF
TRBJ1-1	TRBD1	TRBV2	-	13	TGTGCCAGCGGTACAGGGGGCGGAACTGAAGCTTTCTTT	CASGTGGGTEAFF
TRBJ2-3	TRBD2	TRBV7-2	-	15	TGTGCCAGCAGCTTTATGATAGCGGGGGACGATACGCAGTATTTT	CASSFMIAGDDTQYF
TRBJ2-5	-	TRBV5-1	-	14	TGCGCCAGCAGGTGGGGACTTTCCCCCGAGACCCAGTACTTC	CASRWGLSPETQYF
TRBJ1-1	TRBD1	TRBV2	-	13	TGTGCCAGCATTCCCCAGGGGGCTACTGAAGCTTTCTTT	CASIPQGATEAFF
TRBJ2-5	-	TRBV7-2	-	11	TGTGCCAGCAGCCCGGGGGAGACCCAGTACTTC	CASSPGETQYF
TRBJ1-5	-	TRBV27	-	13	TGTGCCAGCAGTTTCGGAGTTAATCAGCCCCAGCATTTT	CASSFGVNQPQHF
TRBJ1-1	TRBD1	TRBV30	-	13	TGTGCCTGGAGTGTAAACAGGGGGACTGAAGCTTTCTTT	CAWSVNRGTEAFF
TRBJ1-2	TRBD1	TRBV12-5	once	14	TGTGCTAGTGGCCTCCCTGGACAGGGCTATGGCTACACCTTC	CASGLPGQGYGYTF
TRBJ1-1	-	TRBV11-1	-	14	TGTGCCAGCAGCAGCGTGAACTTGAACACTGAAGCTTTCTTT	CASSSVNLNTEAFF
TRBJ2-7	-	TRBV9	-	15	TGTGCCAGCAGCGTAGACCCACTTCCCTCCTACGAGCAGTACTTC	CASSVDPLPSYEQYF
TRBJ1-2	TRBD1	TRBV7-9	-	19	TGTGCCAGCAGCTTAGCGTCGATCCGGGACAGGGTCGGTAACTATGGCTACACCTTC	CASSLASIRDRVGNYGYTF
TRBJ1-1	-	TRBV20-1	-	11	TGCAGTGCTGCTATAAACACTGAAGCTTTCTTT	CSAAINTEAFF
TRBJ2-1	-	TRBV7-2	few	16	TGTGCCAGCAGCTTAGCTGACAGGTCAGGATTCAATGAGCAGTTCTTC	CASSLADRSGFNEQFF
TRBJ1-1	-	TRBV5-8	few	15	TGTGCCAGCAGCTTGAATCTGATAGCGAACACTGAAGCTTTCTTT	CASSLNLIANTEAFF
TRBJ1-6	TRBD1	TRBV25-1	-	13	TGTGCCAGCAGGGACAGGGGTAATTCACCCCTCCACTTT	CASRDRGNSPLHF
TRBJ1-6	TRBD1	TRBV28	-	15	TGTGCCAGCAGTTTACAGGGGGCGGCAAATTCACCCCTCCACTTT	CASSLQGAANSPLHF
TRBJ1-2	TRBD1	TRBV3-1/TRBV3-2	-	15	TGTGCCAGCAGCCAGTCGACAGGGGCGTACTATGGCTACACCTTC	CASSQSTGAYYGYTF
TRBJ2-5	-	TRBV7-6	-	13	-	CASSFGPGETQYF
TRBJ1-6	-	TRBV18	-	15	TGTGCCAGCTCACCACCAGCAGGGTTGCATTCACCCCTCCACTTT	CASSPPAGLHSPLHF
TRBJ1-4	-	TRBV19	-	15	TGTGCCAGTAGTATAGAGTTCCTGAGGAGTGAAAAACTGTTTTTT	CASSIEFLRSEKLFF
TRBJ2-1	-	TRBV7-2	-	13	TGTGCCAGCACCTACCTAGGTTACAATGAGCAGTTCTTC	CASTYLGYNEQFF
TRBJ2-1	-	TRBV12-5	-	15	TGTGCTAGTGGTTTGGTAGGCGGCGGGGACAATGAGCAGTTCTTC	CASGLVGGGDNEQFF
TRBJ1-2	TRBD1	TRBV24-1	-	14	TGTGCCACCAGTGATTGGGGACAGGGAGTAGGCTACACCTTC	CATSDWGQGVGYTF
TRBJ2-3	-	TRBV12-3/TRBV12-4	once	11	TGTGCCAGCAGGGCTCGAGATACGCAGTATTTT	CASRARDTQYF
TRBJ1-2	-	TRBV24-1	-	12	TGTGCCACCGGGGGGGGCCTCTATGGCTACACCTTC	CATGGGLYGYTF
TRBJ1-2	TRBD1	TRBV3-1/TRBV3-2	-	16	TGTGCCAGCAGCCAAGCTCCAGGACAGGGAGGATATGGCTACACCTTC	CASSQAPGQGGYGYTF
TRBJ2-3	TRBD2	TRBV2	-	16	TGTGCCAGCAGCGCAATACTAGCGGGGGGCACAGATACGCAGTATTTT	CASSAILAGGTDTQYF
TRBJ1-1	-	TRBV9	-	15	TGTGCCAGCAGCGATGGCCCCTCCTCGGGCACTGAAGCTTTCTTT	CASSDGPSSGTEAFF
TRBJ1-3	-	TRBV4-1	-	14	TGCGCCAGCAGCCAAGATCTACAGGGAAACACCATATATTTT	CASSQDLQGNTIYF
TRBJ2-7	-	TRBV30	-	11	TGTGCCTGGAGTCGCGGGCACGAGCAGTACTTC	CAWSRGHEQYF
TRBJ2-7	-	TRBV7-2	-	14	TGTGCCAGCAGCTCGGGAGGGGGCGAGCACGAGCAGTACTTC	CASSSGGGEHEQYF
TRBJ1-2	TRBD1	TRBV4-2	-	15	TGTGCCAGCAGCCAACCCGGGACAGGCGGCTATGGCTACACCTTC	CASSQPGTGGYGYTF
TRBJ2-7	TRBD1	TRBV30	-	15	TGTGCCTGGAGTCGGCCGGACAGGGGGATCGACGAGCAGTACTTC	CAWSRPDRGIDEQYF
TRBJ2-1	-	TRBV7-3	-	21	TGTGCCAGCAGCTTAACCAAAACAGGGATGGGGGTTATAGGGGCGGACAATGAGCAGTTCTTC	CASSLTKTGMGVIGADNEQFF
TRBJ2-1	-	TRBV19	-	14	TGTGCCAGTAGTCCAGCCGAGGAACGGGGTGAGCAGTTCTTC	CASSPAEERGEQFF
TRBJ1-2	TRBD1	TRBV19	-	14	TGTGCCAGTACAGACAGGGGAGATGGTAATGGCTACACCTTC	CASTDRGDGNGYTF
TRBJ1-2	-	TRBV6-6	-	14	TGTGCCAGCAGTTACTCGCCGGGGAACTATGGCTACACCTTC	CASSYSPGNYGYTF
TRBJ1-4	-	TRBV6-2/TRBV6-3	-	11	TGTGCCAGCAGTTATGAGGAAAAACTGTTTTTT	CASSYEEKLFF
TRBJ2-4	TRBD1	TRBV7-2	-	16	TGTGCCAGCAGCAAAACCGGGACAGGGCTTCGGAACATTCAGTACTTC	CASSKTGTGLRNIQYF
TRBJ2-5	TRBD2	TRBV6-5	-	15	TGTGCCAGCAGGAGGGGGACTAGATTGGCGGAGACCCAGTACTTC	CASRRGTRLAETQYF
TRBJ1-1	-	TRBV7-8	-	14	TGTGCCAGCAGCTTAGCCAGGGTGGGCACTGAAGCTTTCTTT	CASSLARVGTEAFF
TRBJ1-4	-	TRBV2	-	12	TGTGCCAGCAGTGACAGGAAGGAAAAACTGTTTTTT	CASSDRKEKLFF
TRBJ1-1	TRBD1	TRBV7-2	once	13	TGTGCCAGCAGCATGGGACAGGGATCCGAAGCTTTCTTT	CASSMGQGSEAFF